This TCR beta chain stems from a study of blood T cell repertoires in COVID-19. Looking at the study overall: Acute-phase and convalescent COVID-19 samples originated in the United States, Italy and Spain. Nucleic acid was either cDNA or gDNA, and it came from T cells, B-cell-depleted T cells, or PBMCs.

In the original workflow: Using reference gene primer amplification, nucleated cell counts were estimated. Assay used: immunoSEQ multiplex PCR; TCRdb lists only in-frame clones, some missing. Clone size and the V and J calls come from that table; the DNA yielded D and trimming. The table has approximately 200,000 clones, about 88% seen once. The sample consisted of peripheral blood. The sequence derives from a woman in her 30s with active or convalescent COVID-19.

CDR3 nucleotides: TGTGCCAGCAGCTGGGGACTTGGAAACACCATATATTTT. As protein: CASSWGLGNTIYF. The chain recombines TRBV7-2 with TRBJ1-3; possibly TRBD1 for D (5 bases). With 4 bases removed from V and 3 bases from J, the gap between germline ends came to 7 bases. Per the germline V gene, CDR1 is SGHTA and CDR2 is FQGNSA. There are 13 residues in the CDR3. Together with reference TRBV7-2 and TRBJ1-3, the CDR3 gives the full variable domain: GAGVSQSPSNKVTEKGKDVELRCDPISGHTALYWYRQSLGQGLEFLIYFQGNSAPDKSGLPSDRFSAERTGGSVSTLTIQRTQQEDSAVYLCASSWGLGNTIYFGEGSWLTVV.